This TCR beta chain was identified in a study of T cells in Graves' hyperthyroidism and ophthalmopathy. Regions amplified from RNA transcripts were the TCR beta CDR3 regions. Using the HTBI primer set, a first-round RT-PCR was run on the TCR CDR3. TCRdb redid the calling of the multiplex PCR reads with MiXCR, one entry per CDR3 protein. The sample holds approximately 520,000 distinct CDR3 sequences, 24% seen once. General study results and limits: With a median lead of 6.5 months before onset, the model predicted ophthalmopathy.

This clonotype is large by share. The antigen is not known. The CDR3 is 16 amino acids. Trimming removed 4 bases from V and 0 bases from J, with 15 bases in between. In germline, CDR1 is SNHLY, CDR2 FYNNEI. The origin of this receptor is a young woman with Graves' ophthalmopathy. The specimen sequenced was blood. The rearrangement uses TRBV2 and TRBJ1-1; TRBD1 is a possible D gene (6 bases). For the CDR3, the DNA is TGTGCCAGCAGTGGGACAGTAGGCATTTTGAACACTGAAGCTTTCTTT. Protein: CASSGTVGILNTEAFF.